This T cell receptor (beta chain) was identified in a study of T cell repertoires in cytomegalovirus infection. The germline V gene has CDR1 SEHNR and CDR2 FQNEAQ (reference sequence). Trimming stripped 5 bases from V and 5 bases from J, with 11 bases between. The CDR3 runs to 13 residues. TCRdb processed the reads anew with MiXCR; each CDR3 protein has one entry. Found here are some 400,000 distinct CDR3 sequences, around 18% of them singletons; the top ten hold approximately 8%. The sample holds many counts of this clonotype. The sequence derives from a human donor in good health (CMV status not recorded). Some clones in this sample may be carry-over from other donors' samples. The rearrangement links TRBV7-9 to TRBJ2-3, with D possibly called TRBD1 or TRBD2 (5 bases each). Source material: PBMCs. The CDR3 DNA sequence: TGTGCCAGCAGCCTCGGGACGATAGATACGCAGTATTTT. Amino acids: CASSLGTIDTQYF.